This TCR beta chain was obtained from a study of Graves' ophthalmopathy and Graves' hyperthyroidism. As for the study in general: Peripheral blood was gathered at the point of initial diagnosis, before any treatment started.

Per germline, CDR1 ENHRY and CDR2 SYGVKD. The CDR3 runs to 15 residues. V gave up 6 bases and J gave up 1 base; unmatched junction bases: 8. Notes on this clonotype: Its antigen remains unidentified.

No donor had other autoimmune disease, uncontrolled infection, pregnancy or lactation. RNA transcripts were the template, and TCR beta CDR3 regions were amplified from them. The authors performed first-round RT-PCR with HTBI primers and then a second-round multiplex PCR. TCRdb independently ran MiXCR on the multiplex PCR reads; one entry per CDR3 protein. The sample consists of around 660,000 distinct CDR3 sequences, about two fifths of them appearing once. Overall study results and limits: Most thyroid clonotypes expanded beyond 0.001 frequency were also found in blood. Ophthalmopathy could be told apart from stable hyperthyroidism by a 13-signature model (approximately 91% sensitivity, about 80% specificity).

Specimen: peripheral blood. The TCR originated in an adult man with Graves' ophthalmopathy. The chain links TRBV10-3 to TRBJ1-1; 7 bases are shared with TRBD1. CDR3 sequence (DNA): TGTGCCATCAGAAATAACCCAGGGGGGAACACTGAAGCTTTCTTT. This sequence encodes CAIRNNPGGNTEAFF.